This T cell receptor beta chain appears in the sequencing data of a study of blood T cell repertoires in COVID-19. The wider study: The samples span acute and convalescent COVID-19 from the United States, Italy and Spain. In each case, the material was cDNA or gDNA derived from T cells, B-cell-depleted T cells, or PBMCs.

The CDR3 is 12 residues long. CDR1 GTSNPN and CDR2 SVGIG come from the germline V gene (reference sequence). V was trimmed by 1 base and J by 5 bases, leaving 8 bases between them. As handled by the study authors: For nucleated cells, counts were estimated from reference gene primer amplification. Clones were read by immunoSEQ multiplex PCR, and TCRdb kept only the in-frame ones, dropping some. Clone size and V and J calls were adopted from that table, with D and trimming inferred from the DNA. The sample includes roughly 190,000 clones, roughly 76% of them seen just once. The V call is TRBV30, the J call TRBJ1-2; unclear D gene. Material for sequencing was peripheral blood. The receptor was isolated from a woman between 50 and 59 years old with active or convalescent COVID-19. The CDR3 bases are TGTGCCTGGAGTGGGGCCAAGTATGGCTACACCTTC. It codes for CAWSGAKYGYTF.